This T cell receptor (beta chain) was observed in a study of control samples from healthy donors and cancer patients. Profiled with immunoSEQ multiplex PCR; TCRdb holds only in-frame clones, not every one. The sample records around 90,000 clones, around nine tenths being singletons. This TCR derives from a man aged 30-40 years in good health. The sequenced material came from blood.

CDR3 residues: CASSPPGSGANEKLFF. The DNA for the CDR3 is TGTGCCAGCTCACCACCTGGAAGCGGGGCTAATGAAAAACTGTTTTTT. The genes are TRBV18 and TRBJ1-4; the D is unclear. CDR3 length: 16 residues. V lost 0 bases to trimming and J lost 3 bases, with 11 bases between them. Germline-derived CDR1 and CDR2 are KGHSH and LQKENI.